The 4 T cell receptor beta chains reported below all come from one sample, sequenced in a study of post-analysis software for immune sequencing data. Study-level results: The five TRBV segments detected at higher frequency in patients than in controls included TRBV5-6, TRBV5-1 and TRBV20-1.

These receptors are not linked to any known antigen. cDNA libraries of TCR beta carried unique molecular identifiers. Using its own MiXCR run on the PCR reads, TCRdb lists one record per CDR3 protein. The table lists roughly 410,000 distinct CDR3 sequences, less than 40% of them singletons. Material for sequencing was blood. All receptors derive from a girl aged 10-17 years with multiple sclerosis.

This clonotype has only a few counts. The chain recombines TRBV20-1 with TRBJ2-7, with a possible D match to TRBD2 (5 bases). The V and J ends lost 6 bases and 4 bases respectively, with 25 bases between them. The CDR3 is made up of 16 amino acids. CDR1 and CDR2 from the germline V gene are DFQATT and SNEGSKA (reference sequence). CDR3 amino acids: CSAQSSGGSHLYEQYF. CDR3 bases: TGCAGTGCCCAGAGCTCGGGCGGGTCTCACCTTTACGAGCAGTACTTC.

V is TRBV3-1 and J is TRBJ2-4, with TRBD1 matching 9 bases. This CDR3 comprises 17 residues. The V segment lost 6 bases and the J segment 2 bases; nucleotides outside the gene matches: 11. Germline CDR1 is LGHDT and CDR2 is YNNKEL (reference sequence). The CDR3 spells CASRSPGTGLSKNIQYF. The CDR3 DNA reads TGTGCCAGCAGATCCCCCGGGACAGGGTTGTCCAAAAACATTCAGTACTTC.

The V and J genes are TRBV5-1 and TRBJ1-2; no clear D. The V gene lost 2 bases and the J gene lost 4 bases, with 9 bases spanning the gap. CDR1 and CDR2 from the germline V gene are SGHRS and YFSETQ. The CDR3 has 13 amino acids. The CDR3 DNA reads TGCGCCAGCAGCTTAGGAGGGATCTATGGCTACACCTTC. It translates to CASSLGGIYGYTF.

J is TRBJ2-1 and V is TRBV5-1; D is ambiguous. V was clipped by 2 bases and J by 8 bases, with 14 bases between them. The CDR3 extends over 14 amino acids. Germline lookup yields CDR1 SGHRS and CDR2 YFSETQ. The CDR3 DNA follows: TGCGCCAGCAGCTTAGCCCCAGGTGACCATGAGCAGTTCTTC. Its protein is CASSLAPGDHEQFF.